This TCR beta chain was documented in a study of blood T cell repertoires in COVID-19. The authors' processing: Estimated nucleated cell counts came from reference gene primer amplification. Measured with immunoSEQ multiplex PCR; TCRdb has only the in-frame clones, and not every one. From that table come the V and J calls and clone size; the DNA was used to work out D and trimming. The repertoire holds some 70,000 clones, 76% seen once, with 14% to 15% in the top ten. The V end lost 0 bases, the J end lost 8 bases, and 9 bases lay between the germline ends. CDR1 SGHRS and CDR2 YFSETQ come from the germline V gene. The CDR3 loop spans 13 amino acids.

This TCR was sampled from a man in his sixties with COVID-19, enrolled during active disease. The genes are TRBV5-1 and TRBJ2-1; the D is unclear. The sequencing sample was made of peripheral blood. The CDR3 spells CASSLAVRDEQFF. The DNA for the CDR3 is TGCGCCAGCAGCTTGGCCGTACGGGATGAGCAGTTCTTC.